These 9 T cell receptor beta chains share one sample of origin, sequenced in a study of shared clonotypes between healthy human individuals (dated by TCRdb to between 2020 and 2021). Libraries were built with the immunoSEQ multiplex PCR assay. TCRdb holds this immuneACCESS table with in-frame rearrangements only. Some clones are missing; in checked studies, unresolved V genes explain under half, and the rest has no known cause. This sample lists about 530,000 clones; 75% to 80% were detected once. The ten largest make up 9.5% to 15% of the sample. Sequences were obtained from PBMCs. Source of these receptors: a middle-aged woman in good health. Some clones in this sample may be carry-over from other donors' samples.

The chain uses TRBV5-4 and TRBJ2-1; 10 bases fit TRBD1. The ends lost 4 bases at V and 10 bases at J; junction bases unmatched: 11. The germline CDR1 and CDR2 sequences are SGHNT and YYREEE (reference sequence). The CDR3 totals 15 residues. The CDR3 here is CASSRGTGAPREQFF. CDR3 nucleotide sequence: TGTGCCAGCAGCCGCGGGACAGGGGCGCCGAGGGAGCAGTTCTTC.

J is TRBJ1-3 and V is TRBV10-3; the D is unclear. V lost 3 bases and J 4 bases, leaving 4 bases between the germline ends. The CDR3 loop spans 12 amino acids. CDR1 ENHRY and CDR2 SYGVKD come from the germline V gene. In DNA form, the CDR3 reads TGTGCCATCAGTGATATGGGAAACACCATATATTTT. Protein sequence: CAISDMGNTIYF.

The V call is TRBV2, the J call TRBJ1-4, with no clear D. From germline, CDR1 is SNHLY and CDR2 FYNNEI. Trimming took 3 bases from V and 7 from J, leaving 12 bases between them. The CDR3 is made up of 14 amino acids. The CDR3 protein is CASSDGVLREKLFF. In nucleotides, the CDR3 is TGTGCCAGCAGTGACGGGGTTTTGCGTGAAAAACTGTTTTTT.

The gene calls are TRBV7-3 and TRBJ1-1; 10 bases are a match to TRBD1. Germline values: CDR1 SGHTA, CDR2 FQGTGA. CDR3 length: 15 residues. The J segment lost 8 bases and the V segment lost 5 bases, leaving 11 bases of the junction unmatched. CDR3 coding DNA: TGTGCCAGCAGCGCATCCGGGACAGGGGCCTCAGAAGCTTTCTTT. Encoded protein: CASSASGTGASEAFF.

This clone has more than one count but fewer than ten. The V gene is TRBV2, the J gene TRBJ1-2; 7 bases fit TRBD1. V shed 7 bases and J 4 bases; nucleotides not matched to a gene: 9. The CDR3 runs 14 residues. Germline V lookup: CDR1 SNHLY, CDR2 FYNNEI. CDR3 residues: CASTPEGAGYGYTF. The CDR3 DNA reads as TGTGCCAGCACCCCCGAGGGGGCAGGCTATGGCTACACCTTC.

This chain links TRBV19 with TRBJ2-7; D is undetermined. With 5 bases removed from V and 0 bases from J, the gap between germline ends came to 14 bases. CDR3 length: 15 residues. Germline V gene sequence: CDR1 LNHDA, CDR2 SQIVND (reference sequence). CDR3 in amino acids: CASSSDSPSSYEQYF. CDR3 nucleotides: TGTGCCAGTAGTTCTGACTCCCCGAGCTCCTACGAGCAGTACTTC.

This chain connects TRBV28 to TRBJ2-1; a possible D gene is TRBD2 (6 bases). CDR1 MDHEN and CDR2 SYDVKM come from the germline V gene. V gave up 10 bases and J gave up 3 bases, with 16 bases separating them. CDR3 size: 14 residues. This chain's CDR3 is CATVPGGDYNEQFF. CDR3 sequence (DNA): TGTGCCACCGTCCCCGGCGGGGACTACAATGAGCAGTTCTTC.

The CDR3: CSVRQGVNEQFF. The CDR3 DNA follows: TGCAGCGTTAGACAGGGGGTTAATGAGCAGTTCTTC. This chain connects TRBV29-1 to TRBJ2-1; TRBD1 matches at 9 bases. Germline assignment: CDR1 SQVTM and CDR2 ANQGSEA. The CDR3 is 12 amino acids. With 5 bases clipped from V and 7 bases from J, the junction kept 3 bases outside the gene matches.

The chain is built from TRBV6-1 and TRBJ1-1, with D unresolved. The CDR3 totals 15 residues. Trimming removed 2 bases at V and 1 base at J, with 11 bases between. Per germline, CDR1 MNHNS and CDR2 SASEGT. The CDR3 DNA is TGTGCCAGCAGTGAAAGACTCGCCAGGAACACTGAAGCTTTCTTT. Translation gives CASSERLARNTEAFF.